This T cell receptor (beta chain) was recorded in a study of shared clonotypes between healthy human individuals. Produced via immunoSEQ multiplex PCR; TCRdb's table is partial and in-frame only. The sample comprises about 1.9 million clones, over 85% of which are singletons, and under 2% rests with the top ten. Only CD45RO-negative cells positively selected for CCR7 counted as naive CD8 cells, so terminally differentiated effector memory CD45RA+ cells were excluded. The CDR3 is 15 residues long. From germline, CDR1 is PRHDT and CDR2 FYEKMQ (reference sequence). V was shortened by 3 bases and J by 2 bases, with 14 bases between the two germline ends.

The clonotype originates from a man younger than 35 in good health. Some clones in this sample may be carry-over from other donors' samples. The sequencing sample was made of naive CD8+ T cells from PBMCs. V usage is TRBV13 and J usage is TRBJ2-7; D gene unclear. The CDR3 loop reads CASSLAVLAPYEQYF. DNA of the CDR3: TGTGCCAGCAGCTTGGCGGTATTGGCCCCCTACGAGCAGTACTTC.